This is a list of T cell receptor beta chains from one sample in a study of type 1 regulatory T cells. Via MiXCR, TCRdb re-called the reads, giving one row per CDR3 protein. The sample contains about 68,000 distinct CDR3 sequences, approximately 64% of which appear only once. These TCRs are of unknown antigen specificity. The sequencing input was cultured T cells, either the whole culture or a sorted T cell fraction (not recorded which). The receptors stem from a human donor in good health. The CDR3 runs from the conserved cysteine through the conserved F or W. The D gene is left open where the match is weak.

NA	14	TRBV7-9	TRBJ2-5	CASSQGQTQETQYF
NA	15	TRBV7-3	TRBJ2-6	CASGPGSAGANVLTF
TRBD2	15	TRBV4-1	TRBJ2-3	CASSQVSGVDSTQYF
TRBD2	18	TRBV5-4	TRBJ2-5	CASSPSFGEGLGQETQYF
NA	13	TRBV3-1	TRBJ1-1	CASSLQGRTEAFF
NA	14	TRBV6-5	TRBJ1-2	CASSYSGRKDGYTF
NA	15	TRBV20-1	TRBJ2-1	CSARDRRVGLGEQFF
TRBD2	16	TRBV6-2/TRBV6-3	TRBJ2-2	CASSPTTSDVTGELFF
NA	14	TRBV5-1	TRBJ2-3	CASRRGGGTDTQYF
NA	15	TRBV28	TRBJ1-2	CASRVTAGARGGYTF
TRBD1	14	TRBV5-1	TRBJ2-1	CASSRGQTYNEQFF